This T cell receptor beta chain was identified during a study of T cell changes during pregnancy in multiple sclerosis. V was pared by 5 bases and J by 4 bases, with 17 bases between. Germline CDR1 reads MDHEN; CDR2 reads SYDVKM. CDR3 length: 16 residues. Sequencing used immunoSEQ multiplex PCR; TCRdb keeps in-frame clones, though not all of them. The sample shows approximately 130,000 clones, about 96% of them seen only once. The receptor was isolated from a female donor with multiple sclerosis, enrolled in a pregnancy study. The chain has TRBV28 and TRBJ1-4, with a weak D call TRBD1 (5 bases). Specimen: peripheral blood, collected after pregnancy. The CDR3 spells CASSLQGPRSNEKLFF. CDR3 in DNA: TGTGCCAGCAGTCTGCAGGGCCCGCGGAGTAATGAAAAACTGTTTTTT. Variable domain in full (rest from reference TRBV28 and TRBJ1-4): DVKVTQSSRYLVKRTGEKVFLECVQDMDHENMFWYRQDPGLGLRLIYFSYDVKMKEKGDIPEGYSVSREKKERFSLILESASTNQTSMYLCASSLQGPRSNEKLFFGSGTQLSVL.